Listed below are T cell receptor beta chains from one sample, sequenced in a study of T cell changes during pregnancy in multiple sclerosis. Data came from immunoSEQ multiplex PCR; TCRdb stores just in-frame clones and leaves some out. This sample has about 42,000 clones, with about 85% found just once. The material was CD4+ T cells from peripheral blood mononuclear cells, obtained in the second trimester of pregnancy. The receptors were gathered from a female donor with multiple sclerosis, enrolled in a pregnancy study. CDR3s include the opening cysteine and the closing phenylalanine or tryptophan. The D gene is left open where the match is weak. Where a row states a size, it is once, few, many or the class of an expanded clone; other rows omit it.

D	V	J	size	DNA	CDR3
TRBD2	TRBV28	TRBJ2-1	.	TGTGCCAGCTCGGGACTAGCGGGCTCCTACAATGAGCAGTTCTTC	CASSGLAGSYNEQFF
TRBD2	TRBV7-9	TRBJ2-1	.	TGTGCCAGCAGCTTTCCGACTAGCGGGAGTGGGAATGAGCAGTTCTTC	CASSFPTSGSGNEQFF
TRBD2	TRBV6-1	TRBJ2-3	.	TGTGCCAGCAGTATAGCGGGGCTCTTCACAGATACGCAGTATTTT	CASSIAGLFTDTQYF
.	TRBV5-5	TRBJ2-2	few	TGTGCCAGCAGCTGGGATACAGGGACGACAAACACCGGGGAGCTGTTTTTT	CASSWDTGTTNTGELFF
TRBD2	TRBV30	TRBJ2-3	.	TGTGCCTGGAGTGGGTACCTAGCGGGGTACACAGATACGCAGTATTTT	CAWSGYLAGYTDTQYF
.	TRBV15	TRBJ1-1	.	TGTGCCACCAGCAGAGCTGCCGGGGGAGCTTTCTTT	CATSRAAGGAFF
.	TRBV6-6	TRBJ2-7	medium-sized	TGTGCCAGCAGTTACAGGGGTTACGAGCAGTACTTC	CASSYRGYEQYF
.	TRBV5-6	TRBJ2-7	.	TGTGCCAGCAGCTTGGACGGCTACGAGCAGTACTTC	CASSLDGYEQYF
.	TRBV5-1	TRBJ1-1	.	TGCGCCAGCAGCTTGGATGGCACCAACACTGAAGCTTTCTTT	CASSLDGTNTEAFF
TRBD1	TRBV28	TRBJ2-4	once	TGTGCCAGCAGCCGGACAGGGGGTAGAGACATTCAGTACTTC	CASSRTGGRDIQYF
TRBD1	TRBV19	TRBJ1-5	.	TGTGCCAGTAGTATTTCCGGGACAGGGATGAATCAGCCCCAGCATTTT	CASSISGTGMNQPQHF
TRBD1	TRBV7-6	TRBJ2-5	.	TGTGCCAGCAGCCCGATACAGGGGTTAGGAGAGACCCAGTACTTC	CASSPIQGLGETQYF
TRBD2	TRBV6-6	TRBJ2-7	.	TGTGCCAGCAGTATCAGCGGGAGCGGGAACGAGCAGTACTTC	CASSISGSGNEQYF
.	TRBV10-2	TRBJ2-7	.	TGCGCCAGCAGCTCAGGGGCCGAGCAGTACTTC	CASSSGAEQYF
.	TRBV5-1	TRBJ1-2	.	TGCGCCAGCAGCTTGCAGGATCATAACTATGGCTACACCTTC	CASSLQDHNYGYTF
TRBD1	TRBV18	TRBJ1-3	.	TGTGCCAGCTCAGAAGGACAGGCCCGCTCTGGAAACACCATATATTTT	CASSEGQARSGNTIYF
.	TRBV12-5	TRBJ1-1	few	TGTGCTAGTGGATCGTTGGGGGGAGAAGCTTTCTTT	CASGSLGGEAFF
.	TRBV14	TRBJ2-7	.	TGTGCCAGCAGCCTCGAGACACGAGCCTACGAGCAGTACTTC	CASSLETRAYEQYF
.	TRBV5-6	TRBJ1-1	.	TGTGCCAGCAGCTTTTCCTCAGGGCACACTGAAGCTTTCTTT	CASSFSSGHTEAFF
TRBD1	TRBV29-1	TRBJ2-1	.	TGCAGCGCCGGTGGGACAGGGCACAATGAGCAGTTCTTC	CSAGGTGHNEQFF
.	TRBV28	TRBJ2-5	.	TGTGCCAGCAGTTTCGGCGGGCAAGCCCAAGAGACCCAGTACTTC	CASSFGGQAQETQYF
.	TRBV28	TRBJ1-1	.	TGTGCCAGCCAGACAGGGAACACTGAAGCTTTCTTT	CASQTGNTEAFF
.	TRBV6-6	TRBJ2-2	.	TGTGCCAGCAGTCCACTAGGGGGTACCGGGGAGCTGTTTTTT	CASSPLGGTGELFF
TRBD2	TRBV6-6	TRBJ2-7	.	TGTGCCAGCAGTATCGGGACTAGCGGGACTTACAAGCAGTACTTC	CASSIGTSGTYKQYF
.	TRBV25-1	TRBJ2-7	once	TGTGCCAGCAGTGAGTCAGGGACTTCCTACGAGCAGTACTTC	CASSESGTSYEQYF
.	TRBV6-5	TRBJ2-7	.	TGTGCCAGCAGTTACTCAGCAGGGCCGGGTCTCGAGCAGTACTTC	CASSYSAGPGLEQYF
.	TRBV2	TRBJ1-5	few	TGTGCCAGCAGTGAAGGTGGGGGGTCCCAGCATTTT	CASSEGGGSQHF
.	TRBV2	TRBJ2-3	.	TGTGCCAGCAGGATACAGAGCACAGATACGCAGTATTTT	CASRIQSTDTQYF
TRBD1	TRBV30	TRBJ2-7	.	TGTGCCTGGAGTCGAACAGGGGGCTCCTACGAGCAGTACTTC	CAWSRTGGSYEQYF
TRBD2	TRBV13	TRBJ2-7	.	TGTGCCAGCAGCACCGGGACTAATACCTACGAGCAGTACTTC	CASSTGTNTYEQYF
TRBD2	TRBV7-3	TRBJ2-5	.	TGTGCCAGCAGCTCAGCTAGCGGGAGCAGGGAGACCCAGTACTTC	CASSSASGSRETQYF
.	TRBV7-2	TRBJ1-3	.	TGTGCCAGCAGTTATTGGGCGGGACGGAACTCTGGAAACACCATATATTTT	CASSYWAGRNSGNTIYF
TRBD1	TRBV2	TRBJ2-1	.	TGTGCCAGCAGTGGGACAGGGCTAAATGAGCAGTTCTTC	CASSGTGLNEQFF
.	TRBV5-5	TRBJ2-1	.	TGTGCCAGCAGCCGAATCCCTCCGGGACAACAGTTCTTC	CASSRIPPGQQFF
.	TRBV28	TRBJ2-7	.	TGTGCCAGCAGTTTAGAGGAACCCTACGAGCAGTACTTC	CASSLEEPYEQYF
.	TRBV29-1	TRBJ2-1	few	TGCAGCGTTGTGGGAGGGGGTTGGATCAATGAGCAGTTCTTC	CSVVGGGWINEQFF
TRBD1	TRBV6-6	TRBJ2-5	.	TGTGCCAGCAGTTACCGGGACAGGGGGCGAGAGACCCAGTACTTC	CASSYRDRGRETQYF
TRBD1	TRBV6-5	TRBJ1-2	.	TGTGCCAGCAGTAGACAGACAGGGGGGGGGTATGGCTACACCTTC	CASSRQTGGGYGYTF
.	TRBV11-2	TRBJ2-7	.	TGTGCCAGCACCCACCCGAGGGAGTACGAGCAGTACTTC	CASTHPREYEQYF
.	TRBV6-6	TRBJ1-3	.	TGTGCCAGCAGTGGGGGGGGGAGCAACACCATATATTTT	CASSGGGSNTIYF
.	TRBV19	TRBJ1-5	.	TGTGCCAGTAGTAATGGGGCGGGCAATCAGCCCCAGCATTTT	CASSNGAGNQPQHF
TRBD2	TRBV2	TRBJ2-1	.	TGTGCCAGCAGTACCCGAAGGGGGACTAGCGGGAGTAGAAATGAGCAGTTCTTC	CASSTRRGTSGSRNEQFF
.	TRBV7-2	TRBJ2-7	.	TGTGCCAGCAGCTTCGCCCCACAGGGTTCCGGGGCTTACGAGCAGTACTTC	CASSFAPQGSGAYEQYF
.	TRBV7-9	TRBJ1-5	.	TGTGCCAGCAGCTTGGGGGCCGGTGGGGTAGGTAATCAGCCCCAGCATTTT	CASSLGAGGVGNQPQHF
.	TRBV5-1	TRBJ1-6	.	TGCGCCAGCAGCCCCCAGTCTAGCTCCTATAATTCACCCCTCCACTTT	CASSPQSSSYNSPLHF
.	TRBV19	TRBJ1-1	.	TGTGCCAGTAGTATAGCCGGCAGGGGCGTCACTGAAGCTTTCTTT	CASSIAGRGVTEAFF
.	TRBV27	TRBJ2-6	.	TGTGCCAGCAGAAAAGGGGGTGACTCTGGGGCCAACGTCCTGACTTTC	CASRKGGDSGANVLTF
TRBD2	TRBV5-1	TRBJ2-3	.	TGCGCCAGCAGCAGGGCGGCTAGCGGGGTTCCCACAGATACGCAGTATTTT	CASSRAASGVPTDTQYF
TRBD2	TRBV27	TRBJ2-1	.	TGTGCCAGCAGCCTAAGGACTAGCGGAAGCTCCTACAATGAGCAGTTCTTC	CASSLRTSGSSYNEQFF
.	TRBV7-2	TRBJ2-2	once	TGTGCCAGCAGCTCGGCGAACACCGGGGAGCTGTTTTTT	CASSSANTGELFF
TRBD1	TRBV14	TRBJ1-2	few	TGTGCCAGCCAGCCACAGGGGGGGCCCTTCGGCTACACCTTC	CASQPQGGPFGYTF
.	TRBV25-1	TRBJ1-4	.	TGTGCCAGCAGTGAATTTAGGGGATGGGGAACTAATGAAAAACTGTTTTTT	CASSEFRGWGTNEKLFF
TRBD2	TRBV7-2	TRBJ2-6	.	TGTGCCAGCAGCCAGGGAGGGGCTGGGGCCAACGTCCTGACTTTC	CASSQGGAGANVLTF
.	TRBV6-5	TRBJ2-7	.	TGTGCCAGCAGTTACTCAGGGGCGTGGGAGCAGTACTTC	CASSYSGAWEQYF
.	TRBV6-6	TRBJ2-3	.	TGTGCCAGCAGCCGACTTACGGCACCTCAGGGGGGCAGTTCATATTTT	CASSRLTAPQGGSSYF